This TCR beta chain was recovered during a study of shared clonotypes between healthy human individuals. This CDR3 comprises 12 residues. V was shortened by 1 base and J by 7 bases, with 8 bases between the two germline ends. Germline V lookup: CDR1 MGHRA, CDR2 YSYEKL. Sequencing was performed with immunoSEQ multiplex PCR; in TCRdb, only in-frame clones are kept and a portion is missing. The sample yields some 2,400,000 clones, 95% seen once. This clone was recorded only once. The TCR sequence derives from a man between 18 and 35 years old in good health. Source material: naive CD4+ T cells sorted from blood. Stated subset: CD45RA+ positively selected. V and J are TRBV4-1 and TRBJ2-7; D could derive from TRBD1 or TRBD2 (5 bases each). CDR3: CASSQVEGEQYF. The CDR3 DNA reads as TGCGCCAGCAGCCAAGTCGAGGGGGAGCAGTACTTC.